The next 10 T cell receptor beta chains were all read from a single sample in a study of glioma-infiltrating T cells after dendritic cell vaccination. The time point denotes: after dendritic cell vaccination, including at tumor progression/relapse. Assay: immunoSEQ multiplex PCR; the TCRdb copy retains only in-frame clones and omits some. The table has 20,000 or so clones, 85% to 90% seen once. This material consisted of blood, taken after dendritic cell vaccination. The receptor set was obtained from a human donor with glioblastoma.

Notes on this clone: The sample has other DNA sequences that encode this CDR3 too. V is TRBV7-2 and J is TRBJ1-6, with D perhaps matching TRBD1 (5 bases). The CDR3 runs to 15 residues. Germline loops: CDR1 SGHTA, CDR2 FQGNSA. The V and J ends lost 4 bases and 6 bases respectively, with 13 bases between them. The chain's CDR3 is CASSSTQGLNSPLHF. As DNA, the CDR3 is TGTGCCAGCAGCTCGACCCAGGGACTTAATTCACCCCTCCACTTT.

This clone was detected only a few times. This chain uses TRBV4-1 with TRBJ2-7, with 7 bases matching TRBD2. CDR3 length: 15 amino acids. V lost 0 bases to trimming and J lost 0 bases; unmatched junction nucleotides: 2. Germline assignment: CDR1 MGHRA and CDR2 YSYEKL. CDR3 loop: CASSQEGGGSYEQYF. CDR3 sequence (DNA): TGCGCCAGCAGCCAAGAGGGCGGGGGCTCCTACGAGCAGTACTTC.

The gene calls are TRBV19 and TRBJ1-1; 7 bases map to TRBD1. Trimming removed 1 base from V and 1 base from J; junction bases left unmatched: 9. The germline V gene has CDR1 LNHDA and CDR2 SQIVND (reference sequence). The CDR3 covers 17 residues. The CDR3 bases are TGTGCCAGTAGTATAGTGTTAAGGAGACAGGGGAACACTGAAGCTTTCTTT. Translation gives CASSIVLRRQGNTEAFF.

CDR3 DNA: TGCGCCAGCAGCCCGGTGAGGAGCTCCTACGAGCAGTACTTC. It yields the protein CASSPVRSSYEQYF. The chain joins TRBV5-1 to TRBJ2-7, with D unresolved. V was cut by 4 bases and J by 0 bases, with 11 bases left in between. This CDR3 comprises 14 residues. The germline V gene has CDR1 SGHRS and CDR2 YFSETQ.

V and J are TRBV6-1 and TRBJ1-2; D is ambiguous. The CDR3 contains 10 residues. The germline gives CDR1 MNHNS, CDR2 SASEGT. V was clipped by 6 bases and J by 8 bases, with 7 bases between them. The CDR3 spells CASSDFGYTF. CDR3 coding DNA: TGTGCCAGCAGCGACTTCGGCTACACCTTC.

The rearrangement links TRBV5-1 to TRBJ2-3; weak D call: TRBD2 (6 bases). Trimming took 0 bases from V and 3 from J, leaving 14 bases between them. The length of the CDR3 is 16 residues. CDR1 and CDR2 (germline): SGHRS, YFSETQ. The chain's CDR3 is CASSLGIAEKTDTQYF. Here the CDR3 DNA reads TGCGCCAGCAGCTTGGGGATAGCGGAGAAAACAGATACGCAGTATTTT.

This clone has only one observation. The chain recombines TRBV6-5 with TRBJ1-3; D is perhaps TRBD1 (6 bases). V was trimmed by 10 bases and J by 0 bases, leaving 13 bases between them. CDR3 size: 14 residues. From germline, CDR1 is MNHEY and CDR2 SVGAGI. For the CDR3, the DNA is TGTGCCACCAAAACAGGGTACTCTGGAAACACCATATATTTT. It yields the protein CATKTGYSGNTIYF.

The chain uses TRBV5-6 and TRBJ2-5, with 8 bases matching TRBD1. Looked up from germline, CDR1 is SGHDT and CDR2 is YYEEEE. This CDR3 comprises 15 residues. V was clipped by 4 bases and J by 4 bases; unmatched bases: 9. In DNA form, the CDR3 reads TGTGCCAGCAGCCTCCAGGGGGCGCGACTAGAGACCCAGTACTTC. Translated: CASSLQGARLETQYF. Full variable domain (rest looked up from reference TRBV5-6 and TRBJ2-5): DAGVTQSPTHLIKTRGQQVTLRCSPKSGHDTVSWYQQALGQGPQFIFQYYEEEERQRGNFPDRFSGHQFPNYSSELNVNALLLGDSALYLCASSLQGARLETQYFGPGTRLLVL.

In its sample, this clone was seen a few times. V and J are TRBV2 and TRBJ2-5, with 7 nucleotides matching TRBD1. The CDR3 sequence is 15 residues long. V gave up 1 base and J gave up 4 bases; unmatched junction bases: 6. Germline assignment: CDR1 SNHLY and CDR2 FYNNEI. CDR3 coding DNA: TGTGCCAGCAGTGAAGATTGGGGGACAGCAGAGACCCAGTACTTC. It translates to CASSEDWGTAETQYF.

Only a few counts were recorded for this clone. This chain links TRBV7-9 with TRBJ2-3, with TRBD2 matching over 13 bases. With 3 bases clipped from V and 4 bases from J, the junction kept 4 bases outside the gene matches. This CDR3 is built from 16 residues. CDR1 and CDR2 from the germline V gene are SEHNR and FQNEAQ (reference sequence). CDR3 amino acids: CASSLGLAGTADTQYF. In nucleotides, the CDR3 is TGTGCCAGCAGCTTGGGACTAGCGGGGACCGCAGATACGCAGTATTTT.